The clone carrying this T cell receptor beta chain was counted a few times. Every TCR beta cDNA library bore unique molecular identifiers. TCRdb processed the PCR reads anew with MiXCR; each CDR3 protein has one entry. The repertoire holds 650,000 to 900,000 distinct CDR3 sequences, about half seen once, with over 4.5% in the top ten. The data were obtained in a study of post-analysis software for immune sequencing data. The TCR comes from a girl between 5 and 17 years old with multiple sclerosis. What was sequenced was blood.

This CDR3 is CASSSGLAGGTGELFF. The CDR3, as DNA: TGTGCCAGCAGCTCGGGACTAGCGGGCGGCACCGGGGAGCTGTTTTTT. This chain connects TRBV7-3 to TRBJ2-2, with TRBD2 matching over 12 bases. Trimming at V came to 4 bases and at J to 4 bases, leaving 4 bases not matched to a gene. The CDR3 totals 16 residues. Looked up from germline, CDR1 is SGHTA and CDR2 is FQGTGA.